This T cell receptor beta chain was profiled in a study of blood T cell repertoires in COVID-19 (TCRdb year 2020). As for the study more broadly: Samples covering the acute and convalescent phases of COVID-19 were provided by collaborators in the United States, Italy and Spain. Samples came from the ongoing ImmuneRACE study (first 160 participants) plus 1,254 subjects from 6 global collaborators. Deeply sampled blood TCRbeta repertoires from subjects exposed to, actively infected with, or recovered from COVID-19 were included in the dataset. The sample metadata nearly always contained a de-identified subject ID, COVID-19 status, age in years and sex. HLA class I and class II types, where available, came from metadata supplied by the sample provider rather than from assay-based typing. The material from the prospective study consisted of cDNA or gDNA derived from T cells, B-cell-depleted T cells, or PBMCs. The repertoires were released in a freely available public database meant as a resource for research on the immune response to SARS-CoV-2. Findings and caveats that apply to the study as a whole: Clinical and demographic metadata were provided uncurated, with the amount varying by source and participant.

From the cysteine through the phenylalanine, the CDR3 covers 16 amino acids. Just CDR3 DNA is preserved here, 48 bases in frame from base 1. Germline trimming: 6 bases from V, 6 bases from J; junction bases outside gene matches: 11. Per the germline V gene, KGHSH is the CDR1 and LQKENI is the CDR2. TCRbeta CDR3 regions were amplified from genomic DNA using the immunoSEQ Assay, a bias-controlled multiplex PCR. Under the source paper's analysis protocol: Nucleated cell counts per sample were estimated from amplification of reference gene primers within the assay. To quantify the absolute abundance of each unique TCRbeta CDR3 rearrangement, sequence reads were collapsed and filtered. Productive Simpson clonality was computed per sample as the square root of Simpson's diversity index over productive rearrangements. TCRdb holds this immuneACCESS table with in-frame rearrangements only. Some clones are missing; in checked studies, unresolved V genes explain under half, and the rest has no known cause. That table supplies the V and J calls and clone size; D and trimming were determined from the DNA. Across this sample there are 300,000 to 400,000 clones, with roughly 90% seen only once. The ten largest clonotypes hold 2.5% to 3.5% of the sample.

At one collaborating source in Seattle, patients were enrolled during active infection and were followed longitudinally through the course of disease. Each collaborating institution followed its own protocols to collect whole blood in K2EDTA tubes. For TCRbeta analysis, collaborator samples were shipped as frozen whole blood, as isolated PBMCs, or as DNA extracted from either sample type. This clone appeared once. Its target antigen remains unknown. No clone much larger than this one lies a single base away; base qualities are absent. This clonotype originated in a woman younger than 45 with COVID-19, enrolled during active disease. Material for sequencing was peripheral blood. The V gene is TRBV18 and the J gene is TRBJ2-5, with 12 bases in between that match TRBD2. The CDR3: CASSSPGLAGIKTQYF. In nucleotides, the sequence is TGTGCCAGCTCGTCGCCTGGACTAGCGGGAATAAAGACCCAGTACTTC.